This T cell receptor beta chain was retrieved from a study of cytomegalovirus exposure and HLA in healthy donors. Study-level findings and limits: It was 160 or so TCR beta chains that were listed as cytomegalovirus-associated. Presence/absence analyses supposed approximately even sequencing depth among donors.

Regarding this clone: Its antigen remains unidentified.

The CDR3 length is 14 residues. The V end was cut by 0 bases, the J end by 5 bases, with 8 bases between. Looked up from germline, CDR1 is KGHSH and CDR2 is LQKENI. Primers included in the PCR were 60 Vbeta and 13 Jbeta primers. Clones were sequenced by immunoSEQ multiplex PCR, and TCRdb holds only the in-frame ones, with some missing. The listing contains 150,000 to 200,000 clones. The source of this sequence is a man between 25 and 39 years old in good health and CMV-seronegative. V and J are TRBV18 and TRBJ2-1; D may be TRBD2 (5 bases). The sequencing input was PBMCs. The chain's CDR3 is CASSPPATNNEQFF. The DNA of the CDR3 is TGTGCCAGCTCACCACCGGCGACTAACAATGAGCAGTTCTTC.